The 10 T cell receptor beta chains presented below share a single source sample, sequenced in a study of PD-1 blockade in classical Hodgkin lymphoma. After autologous stem cell transplantation all patients relapsed, and prior brentuximab vedotin exposure differed between cohorts. The protocol was immunoSEQ multiplex PCR, while the TCRdb copy is restricted to in-frame clones and leaves out a portion. The data contain 70,000 to 85,000 clones, approximately 94% of them seen just once; the ten biggest clones take up 8%. Sequenced material: peripheral blood mononuclear cells (PBMCs), taken at baseline. These receptors were obtained from a human donor with classical Hodgkin lymphoma.

The chain couples TRBV27 to TRBJ2-5; 7 nucleotides align to TRBD1. The CDR3 consists of 17 residues. Germline CDR1 reads MNHEY; CDR2 reads SMNVEV (reference sequence). The junction had 13 bases not matched to a gene; V was cut back by 3 bases and J by 3 bases. The CDR3 sequence: CASSLRGRDRVKETQYF. CDR3 DNA sequence: TGTGCCAGCAGTTTGCGAGGCCGAGACAGGGTTAAAGAGACCCAGTACTTC.

In DNA form, the CDR3 reads TGTGCCAGCAGCTCCCTCGAGGGGGGAGCGAACACTGAAGCTTTCTTT. Protein sequence: CASSSLEGGANTEAFF. This rearrangement joins TRBV7-8 to TRBJ1-1, with D tentatively TRBD1 (6 bases). Trimming removed 4 bases at V and 1 base at J, with 16 bases between. This CDR3 contains 16 residues. Germline CDR1 and CDR2: SGHVS and FQNEAQ.

J is TRBJ2-7 and V is TRBV7-2, with a possible D match to TRBD2 (6 bases). V dropped 1 base and J dropped 0 bases, with 10 bases sitting between them. The CDR3 has 15 residues. The germline V gene encodes CDR1 SGHTA and CDR2 FQGNSA. The CDR3 protein is CASSLVISGSYEQYF. The CDR3 DNA follows: TGTGCCAGCAGCTTAGTGATTAGCGGCTCCTACGAGCAGTACTTC. Supplemented by reference TRBV7-2 and TRBJ2-7, the full variable domain reads GAGVSQSPSNKVTEKGKDVELRCDPISGHTALYWYRQSLGQGLEFLIYFQGNSAPDKSGLPSDRFSAERTGGSVSTLTIQRTQQEDSAVYLCASSLVISGSYEQYFGPGTRLTVT.

The rearrangement links TRBV7-9 to TRBJ2-6, with 7 bases lining up with TRBD1. From germline, CDR1 is SEHNR and CDR2 FQNEAQ (reference sequence). The CDR3 contains 19 residues. J lost 1 base, V lost 5 bases, and 14 bases had no gene match. The CDR3 loop is CASSRTDRDPYSGANVLTF. CDR3 nucleotides: TGTGCCAGCAGCCGGACTGACAGGGATCCCTATTCTGGGGCCAACGTCCTGACTTTC.

The chain uses TRBV27 and TRBJ2-3; 12 bases match TRBD2. The J segment lost 6 bases and the V segment lost 6 bases, leaving 10 bases of the junction unmatched. The CDR3 is 16 residues long. Germline V CDR1 and CDR2: MNHEY, SMNVEV (reference sequence). CDR3 loop: CASSQPLAGGRDTQYF. Here the CDR3 DNA reads TGTGCCAGCAGCCAACCGCTAGCGGGAGGGCGTGATACGCAGTATTTT.

DNA for the CDR3: TGTGCCAGCAGCCCAACCGGGACAGGGGCAGACGAGCAGTACTTC. It codes for CASSPTGTGADEQYF. The V call is TRBV7-3, the J call TRBJ2-5, with 10 bases fitting TRBD1. The J call may be faulty, since TRBJ2-7 better matches the DNA end. CDR3 length: 15 residues. Germline CDR1 is SGHTA and CDR2 is FQGTGA.

The chain uses TRBV30 and TRBJ2-5, with D perhaps being TRBD1 or TRBD2 (5 bases each). Germline V gene lookup returns CDR1 GTSNPN and CDR2 SVGIG (reference sequence). The CDR3 spans 10 residues. Here the CDR3 DNA reads TGTGCGGGGGATTTCGGGACCCAGTACTTC. This sequence encodes CAGDFGTQYF.

This rearrangement joins TRBV5-1 to TRBJ1-2; D may be TRBD1 (6 bases). CDR3 length equals 14 residues. V dropped 1 base and J dropped 6 bases, with 13 bases sitting between them. Germline loops: CDR1 SGHRS, CDR2 YFSETQ. CDR3 amino acids: CASSLNTGMDGYTF. The CDR3, as DNA: TGCGCCAGCAGCTTGAATACAGGGATGGATGGCTACACCTTC.

The V gene is TRBV18, the J gene TRBJ2-7; 9 nucleotides agree with TRBD1. The CDR3 covers 15 residues. Trimming at V came to 5 bases and at J to 1 base, leaving 6 bases not matched to a gene. Germline-derived CDR1 and CDR2 are KGHSH and LQKENI. CDR3 in DNA: TGTGCCAGCTCATCGGGACAGGGTCTTTCCTACGAGCAGTACTTC. It translates to CASSSGQGLSYEQYF.

This chain uses TRBV6-5 with TRBJ2-2; 12 positions agree with TRBD2. The length of the CDR3 is 14 residues. Germline CDR1 reads MNHEY; CDR2 reads SVGAGI. After removal of 6 bases from V and 6 bases from J, the junction contained 2 bases not matched to a gene. CDR3 bases: TGTGCCAGCAGACCTAGCGGGGGGGCCGGGGAGCTGTTTTTT. This codes for CASRPSGGAGELFF.